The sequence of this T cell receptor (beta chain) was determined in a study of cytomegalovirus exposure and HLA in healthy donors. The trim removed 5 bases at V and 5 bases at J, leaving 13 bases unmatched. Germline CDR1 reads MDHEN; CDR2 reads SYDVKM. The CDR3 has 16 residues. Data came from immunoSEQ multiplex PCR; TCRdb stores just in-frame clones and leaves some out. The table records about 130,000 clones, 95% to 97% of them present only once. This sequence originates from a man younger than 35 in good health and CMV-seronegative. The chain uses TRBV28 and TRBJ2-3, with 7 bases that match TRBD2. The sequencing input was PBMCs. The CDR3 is CASSHPTSSAGDTQYF. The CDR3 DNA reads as TGTGCCAGCAGTCACCCGACTAGCTCCGCCGGAGATACGCAGTATTTT.